Following are 18 T cell receptor beta chains from one sample sequenced in a study of T cells after yellow fever vaccination. MiXCR, run by TCRdb on the 5' RACE reads, gives a single entry per CDR3 protein. This table has some 400,000 distinct CDR3 sequences, around a sixth appearing once. The source was PBMCs, collected before the yellow fever booster vaccination. Receptors originate from a man aged 18 to 29 who received the YFV17D yellow fever vaccine.

The chain is built from TRBV6-5 and TRBJ2-2; 11 positions agree with TRBD2. Germline CDR1 and CDR2: MNHEY and SVGAGI. Trimming at V came to 7 bases and at J to 5 bases, leaving 6 bases not matched to a gene. This CDR3 spans 15 amino acids. This CDR3 reads CASIPIAGGTGELFF. CDR3 DNA: TGTGCCAGCATCCCCATAGCGGGGGGGACCGGGGAGCTGTTTTTT.

A few counts support this clonotype. The rearrangement links TRBV7-2 to TRBJ2-4; tentatively, D is TRBD2 (6 bases). The CDR3 is 16 amino acids. Trimming removed 5 bases from V and 3 bases from J, with 17 bases in between. The germline gives CDR1 SGHTA, CDR2 FQGNSA. The CDR3 coding sequence is TGTGCCAGCAGCCCGGTTCGGGGGAGAGGCAAAAACATTCAGTACTTC. Translated: CASSPVRGRGKNIQYF. The variable domain in full, with the rest retrieved from reference TRBV7-2 and TRBJ2-4, is GAGVSQSPSNKVTEKGKDVELRCDPISGHTALYWYRQSLGQGLEFLIYFQGNSAPDKSGLPSDRFSAERTGGSVSTLTIQRTQQEDSAVYLCASSPVRGRGKNIQYFGAGTRLSVL.

This clonotype was counted only a few times. This chain joins TRBV7-9 and TRBJ2-7, with 7 bases identical to TRBD2. The CDR3 spans 16 residues. V dropped 0 bases and J dropped 2; count of bases not matched to a gene: 7. Germline V gene lookup returns CDR1 SEHNR and CDR2 FQNEAQ (reference sequence). The CDR3 DNA reads TGTGCCAGCAGCTTAGCTTGGGCTAGCGGAGCCTACGAGCAGTACTTC. This sequence encodes CASSLAWASGAYEQYF.

Ten or more counts support this clonotype. J is TRBJ2-1 and V is TRBV7-3; 10 bases match TRBD1. V was clipped by 3 bases and J by 5 bases; unmatched bases: 4. The CDR3 sequence is 15 residues long. Looked up from germline, CDR1 is SGHTA and CDR2 is FQGTGA. CDR3 protein: CASSLIGTGDNEQFF. CDR3 bases: TGTGCCAGCAGCTTGATCGGGACAGGGGACAATGAGCAGTTCTTC.

This clonotype was observed a few times. V gene TRBV7-9 combines with J gene TRBJ1-2, with a weak D call TRBD1 (6 bases). The germline V and J ends were trimmed by 0 bases and 8 bases, with 10 bases remaining between them. This CDR3 has 13 residues. Germline-derived CDR1 and CDR2 are SEHNR and FQNEAQ (reference sequence). CDR3 sequence reads: CASSLAAGDGYTF. The CDR3 DNA reads as TGTGCCAGCAGCTTAGCAGCAGGGGACGGCTACACCTTC. Variable domain in full (rest from reference TRBV7-9 and TRBJ1-2): DTGVSQNPRHKITKRGQNVTFRCDPISEHNRLYWYRQTLGQGPEFLTYFQNEAQLEKSRLLSDRFSAERPKGSFSTLEIQRTEQGDSAMYLCASSLAAGDGYTFGSGTRLTVV.

This clonotype was observed a handful of times. The chain has TRBV5-1 and TRBJ1-2; 7 nucleotides align to TRBD1. Unmatched junction bases numbered 11, after V lost 7 bases and J lost 2 bases. The CDR3 totals 15 residues. Germline V CDR1 and CDR2: SGHRS, YFSETQ. In nucleotides, the CDR3 is TGCGCCAGCGCGCCCGACAGGGCGTTCAACTATGGCTACACCTTC. Translated: CASAPDRAFNYGYTF.

This chain connects TRBV5-1 to TRBJ1-2; perhaps TRBD1 as D (5 bases). V shed 1 base and J shed 0 bases, with 7 bases lying between them. The CDR3 extends over 14 amino acids. Per the germline V gene, CDR1 is SGHRS and CDR2 is YFSETQ. CDR3 region: CASSLLTANYGYTF. Written as DNA, the CDR3 is TGCGCCAGCAGCTTGTTGACAGCTAACTATGGCTACACCTTC.

The V call is TRBV7-9, the J call TRBJ2-3, with 7 bases fitting TRBD1. With V trimmed by 4 bases and J by 0 bases, 7 bases remained unmatched. The CDR3 has 16 amino acids. Germline CDR1 SEHNR, CDR2 FQNEAQ (reference sequence). CDR3 residues: CASSSPTGSSTDTQYF. CDR3 DNA sequence: TGTGCCAGCAGCTCCCCGACAGGGTCAAGCACAGATACGCAGTATTTT.

In this sample, this clonotype turned up a few times. J is TRBJ2-7 and V is TRBV6-6; D gene uncertain. The CDR3 consists of 13 residues. Germline CDR1 and CDR2: MNHNY and SVGAGI (reference sequence). V shed 7 bases and J shed 2 bases, with 12 bases lying between them. The CDR3 DNA follows: TGTGCCAGCACCCACAATGGTGCCTACGAGCAGTACTTC. Translating it yields CASTHNGAYEQYF.

The chain has TRBV6-2 or TRBV6-3 and TRBJ1-5; 7 bases are a match to TRBD1. From germline, CDR1 is MNHEY and CDR2 SVGEGT. The junction had 10 bases not matched to a gene; V was cut back by 8 bases and J by 3 bases. The CDR3 covers 15 residues. The CDR3 coding sequence is TGTGCCAGCTCAGCAGGGGGTTGGTTCAATCAGCCCCAGCATTTT. Encoded protein: CASSAGGWFNQPQHF.

The rearrangement joins TRBV18 to TRBJ2-3, with 10 bases identical to TRBD2. The ends lost 0 bases at V and 4 bases at J; junction bases unmatched: 1. The length of the CDR3 is 15 residues. CDR1 KGHSH and CDR2 LQKENI come from the germline V gene. The CDR3 loop is CASSPPSGGSDTQYF. The CDR3 coding sequence is TGTGCCAGCTCACCACCTAGCGGGGGGTCAGATACGCAGTATTTT. Full variable domain (missing parts from reference TRBV18 and TRBJ2-3): NAGVMQNPRHLVRRRGQEARLRCSPMKGHSHVYWYRQLPEEGLKFMVYLQKENIIDESGMPKERFSAEFPKEGPSILRIQQVVRGDSAAYFCASSPPSGGSDTQYFGPGTRLTVL.

J is TRBJ2-2 and V is TRBV12-3 or TRBV12-4; no reliable D call. This CDR3 region has 14 residues. V dropped 7 bases and J dropped 4 bases, with 13 bases sitting between them. The CDR3 sequence is CASTPGPPTGELFF. The CDR3 coding sequence is TGTGCCAGCACCCCAGGCCCACCCACCGGGGAGCTGTTTTTT.

This clonotype was recorded a few times. The genes are TRBV10-1 and TRBJ2-3, with 10 nucleotides matching TRBD1. CDR1 and CDR2 from the germline V gene are WNHNN and SYGVQD (reference sequence). This CDR3 has 16 amino acids. V lost 4 bases and J lost 2; bases outside the gene matches: 6. As DNA, the CDR3 is TGCGCCAGCAGTGCGGGGACAGGGGCGTTCACAGATACGCAGTATTTT. This gives the protein CASSAGTGAFTDTQYF.

The sample holds a few counts of this clonotype. This chain connects TRBV9 to TRBJ2-2; 16 nucleotides align to TRBD2. The CDR3 has 20 residues. Germline CDR1 is SGDLS and CDR2 is YYNGEE. V was clipped by 2 bases and J by 4 bases; unmatched bases: 11. The CDR3 nucleotides read TGTGCCAGCAGCGTTAGCCCGGGACTAGCGGGGGGGCTTAGCACCGGGGAGCTGTTTTTT. It encodes CASSVSPGLAGGLSTGELFF. Complete variable domain (other parts from reference TRBV9 and TRBJ2-2): DSGVTQTPKHLITATGQRVTLRCSPRSGDLSVYWYQQSLDQGLQFLIQYYNGEERAKGNILERFSAQQFPDLHSELNLSSLELGDSALYFCASSVSPGLAGGLSTGELFFGEGSRLTVL.

This clonotype was observed a handful of times. This rearrangement joins TRBV7-9 to TRBJ2-2, with 7 bases aligning to TRBD1. The CDR3 is 15 amino acids. Germline V lookup: CDR1 SEHNR, CDR2 FQNEAQ (reference sequence). V was pared by 5 bases and J by 3 bases, with 6 bases of the junction left unmatched. The CDR3 nucleotides are TGTGCCAGCAGCATCAGGGACAGCCACACCGGGGAGCTGTTTTTT. This encodes CASSIRDSHTGELFF.

This chain uses TRBV19 with TRBJ2-7, with 7 bases that match TRBD2. Germline V gene lookup returns CDR1 LNHDA and CDR2 SQIVND (reference sequence). Unmatched junction bases numbered 7, after V lost 7 bases and J lost 1 base. This CDR3 has 14 residues. The CDR3 is CASKSYGGSYEQYF. Written as DNA, the CDR3 is TGTGCCAGTAAATCCTACGGGGGGTCCTACGAGCAGTACTTC. Complete variable domain (other parts from reference TRBV19 and TRBJ2-7): DGGITQSPKYLFRKEGQNVTLSCEQNLNHDAMYWYRQDPGQGLRLIYYSQIVNDFQKGDIAEGYSVSREKKESFPLTVTSAQKNPTAFYLCASKSYGGSYEQYFGPGTRLTVT.

This clonotype was seen a handful of times. The gene calls are TRBV7-9 and TRBJ1-5; a possible D gene is TRBD1 (5 bases). The ends were cut back, 5 bases at V and 3 bases at J, with 14 bases in the middle. The length of the CDR3 is 15 residues. Germline lookup yields CDR1 SEHNR and CDR2 FQNEAQ (reference sequence). DNA of the CDR3: TGTGCCAGCAGCCCTGGGACGGATTTCAATCAGCCCCAGCATTTT. Amino acid sequence: CASSPGTDFNQPQHF.

V is TRBV24-1 and J is TRBJ2-1; 7 bases fit TRBD1. Trimming took 6 bases from V and 5 from J; bases not matched to a gene: 12. The CDR3 is 16 residues long. Germline assignment: CDR1 KGHDR and CDR2 SFDVKD. The CDR3 sequence: CATSQGDGQLHNEQFF. Here the CDR3 DNA reads TGTGCCACCAGTCAGGGGGACGGACAGCTCCACAATGAGCAGTTCTTC.